This entry lists 5 T cell receptor beta chains sequenced from one sample in a study of cytomegalovirus exposure and HLA in healthy donors. Vbeta (60) and Jbeta (13) primers were used in the PCR. The data were produced by immunoSEQ multiplex PCR, yet TCRdb's version contains in-frame clones alone and is incomplete. The sample holds about 96,000 clones, approximately 74% seen once. Sequencing was carried out using PBMCs. The receptors were sampled from a female donor in good health and CMV-seropositive.

The DNA for the CDR3 is TGTGCCAGCAGCTTAAGATCGATAGCGGGAGTAGGGGAGACCCAGTACTTC. Residues: CASSLRSIAGVGETQYF. The chain uses TRBV7-6 and TRBJ2-5; 9 bases fit TRBD2. Germline V lookup: CDR1 SGHVS, CDR2 FNYEAQ. Trimming removed 2 bases from V and 5 bases from J; junction bases left unmatched: 12. This CDR3 region has 17 residues.

This chain uses TRBV2 with TRBJ1-3; the D gene is possibly TRBD1 (6 bases). Germline CDR1 reads SNHLY; CDR2 reads FYNNEI. The CDR3 has 17 amino acids. The V gene lost 6 bases and the J gene lost 0 bases, with 18 bases spanning the gap. The CDR3 spells CASREDSRGISGNTIYF. CDR3 in DNA: TGTGCCAGCAGAGAGGACAGCCGGGGAATCTCTGGAAACACCATATATTTT.

This chain joins TRBV19 and TRBJ1-4; 7 bases are a match to TRBD1. Trimming removed 9 bases from V and 7 bases from J; junction bases left unmatched: 8. CDR1 is LNHDA, CDR2 SQIVND, per germline (reference sequence). The CDR3 is made up of 13 amino acids. The CDR3 bases are TGTGCCAGCAGACAGGGACGGTCTGAAAAACTGTTTTTT. This sequence encodes CASRQGRSEKLFF.

The chain couples TRBV29-1 to TRBJ1-1; TRBD1 might be the D (5 bases). Germline values: CDR1 SQVTM, CDR2 ANQGSEA. This CDR3 region has 13 residues. V lost 4 bases and J 1 base, leaving 10 bases between the germline ends. CDR3 sequence reads: CSVVRGGNTEAFF. The CDR3 coding sequence is TGCAGCGTTGTCCGCGGGGGGAACACTGAAGCTTTCTTT.

The V and J genes are TRBV11-3 and TRBJ2-5; D perhaps matches TRBD1 (5 bases). The CDR3 spans 15 residues. Trimming pared 1 base from V and 4 bases from J, leaving 13 bases between. Germline V CDR1 and CDR2: SGHNT, YENEEA. CDR3 DNA sequence: TGTGCCAGCAGCTTAGGGGGCTTGGCGACAGAGACCCAGTACTTC. Its protein product is CASSLGGLATETQYF.